The sequence of this T cell receptor beta chain was determined in a study of blood T cell repertoires in COVID-19. Study overall: The United States, Italy and Spain provided the acute and convalescent COVID-19 samples. T cells, B-cell-depleted T cells, or PBMCs provided the cDNA or gDNA that served as material.

CDR1 and CDR2 from the germline V gene are LNHDA and SQIVND (reference sequence). With 6 bases clipped from V and 9 bases from J, the junction kept 10 bases outside the gene matches. This CDR3 is 13 amino acids long. A Seattle source enrolled patients during active infection and followed them longitudinally. Original analysis: Quantification of nucleated cells was approximated via reference gene primer amplification. Profiled with immunoSEQ multiplex PCR; TCRdb holds only in-frame clones, not every one. V, J and clone size derive from that table, while D and trimming were established from the DNA sequence. The table includes 200,000 to 250,000 clones, 83% detected once.

The source of this sequence is a woman aged 25 to 39 with COVID-19, enrolled during active disease. Source material: peripheral blood. This chain joins TRBV19 and TRBJ1-1; 7 bases agree with TRBD1. The CDR3 sequence: CASSPQGRLKAFF. In nucleotides, the CDR3 is TGTGCCAGTAGCCCACAGGGGCGACTGAAAGCTTTCTTT.